Following are 19 T cell receptor beta chains from one sample sequenced in a study of T-cell reconstitution after alpha-beta-depleted transplantation in children. For TCRbeta, the library was prepared with unique molecular identifiers. TCRdb reanalysed the PCR reads using MiXCR and keeps one entry per CDR3 protein. The table includes some 350,000 distinct CDR3 sequences, 9% to 12% detected once. The sequenced sample was PBMCs from the stem cell graft donor, obtained from the stem cell graft. The receptors originated from a human donor who donated a stem cell graft to a child with acute lymphoblastic leukemia.

As DNA, the CDR3 is TGCGCCAGCAGCCAACCGCGGGGCGGGAATGAGCAGTTCTTC. Translated, it gives CASSQPRGGNEQFF. V is TRBV4-1 and J is TRBJ2-1; possible D gene TRBD2, 6 bases. V lost 2 bases, J lost 7 bases, and 12 bases lay in between. Germline V CDR1 and CDR2: MGHRA, YSYEKL. The length of the CDR3 is 14 residues.

The table lists this clonotype with a few counts. This chain connects TRBV24-1 to TRBJ2-5; D is unclear. Trimming took 5 bases from V and 3 from J, leaving 3 bases between them. The CDR3 extends over 11 amino acids. Germline V gives CDR1 KGHDR, CDR2 SFDVKD. The CDR3 loop reads CATSAEETQYF. CDR3 bases: TGTGCCACCAGTGCGGAAGAGACCCAGTACTTC.

V and J are TRBV10-3 and TRBJ2-2; D call uncertain. Per the germline V gene, CDR1 is ENHRY and CDR2 is SYGVKD. Trimming pared 11 bases from V and 2 bases from J, leaving 15 bases between. The CDR3 contains 14 residues. The CDR3 DNA follows: TGTGCCCTCGGAGCCAGCGTAAACACCGGGGAGCTGTTTTTT. Protein sequence: CALGASVNTGELFF.

This clonotype has only a few counts. The rearrangement joins TRBV12-3 or TRBV12-4 to TRBJ2-3; 7 bases fit TRBD1. J gave up 6 bases and V 4 bases, and 7 bases lay outside the gene matches. There are 14 residues in the CDR3. The DNA for the CDR3 is TGTGCCAGCAGTTCGACAGGGATCCTGGATACGCAGTATTTT. As protein: CASSSTGILDTQYF.

This clonotype came up many times. The DNA of the CDR3 is TGTGCCAGCAGCTCGCCGGCGGGGGGCGTCTACGAGCAGTACTTC. It yields the protein CASSSPAGGVYEQYF. The rearrangement uses TRBV13 and TRBJ2-7; 8 bases are shared with TRBD2. J was trimmed by 3 bases and V by 4 bases; bases with no gene match: 8. The CDR3 spans 15 residues. CDR1 is PRHDT and CDR2 is FYEKMQ in the germline V gene (reference sequence).

This clonotype was seen ten or more times. The chain links TRBV12-3 or TRBV12-4 to TRBJ2-3, with 7 bases that match TRBD2. V trimming: 5 bases; J trimming: 4 bases; junction bases outside the gene matches: 12. CDR3 length equals 16 residues. CDR3 sequence: CASSPQASGTADTQYF. The CDR3 nucleotides are TGTGCCAGCAGTCCTCAGGCGAGCGGGACCGCAGATACGCAGTATTTT.

This clonotype has a count of ten or more. The CDR3 DNA is TGTGCCAGCAGCTTAGCAGCGGTAGAAGATACGCAGTATTTT. Protein product: CASSLAAVEDTQYF. The J gene is TRBJ2-3, the V gene TRBV11-2; D might be TRBD2 (5 bases). V lost 1 base and J 5 bases, leaving 10 bases between the germline ends. This CDR3 contains 14 residues. Germline assignment: CDR1 SGHAT and CDR2 FQNNGV.

This rearrangement joins TRBV12-3 or TRBV12-4 to TRBJ2-3; 8 positions match TRBD2. The CDR3 runs 15 residues. The V segment lost 5 bases and the J segment 6 bases; nucleotides outside the gene matches: 10. CDR3 sequence (DNA): TGTGCCAGCAGTCTTGCCTCCGGGGGGGTGGATACGCAGTATTTT. It yields the protein CASSLASGGVDTQYF.

This chain joins TRBV27 and TRBJ2-7; 10 bases match TRBD1. The germline CDR1 and CDR2 sequences are MNHEY and SMNVEV (reference sequence). The CDR3 consists of 14 residues. With V trimmed by 5 bases and J by 5 bases, 6 bases remained unmatched. The CDR3 bases are TGTGCCAGCAGTATAGACAGGGGGCGCAACGAGCAGTACTTC. Protein product: CASSIDRGRNEQYF.

Details on this clonotype: One end of the junction does not line up with germline, which may come from a read error. This chain connects TRBV27 to TRBJ1-5; the D gene is possibly TRBD1 (6 bases). The CDR3 totals 15 residues. Germline lookup yields CDR1 MNHEY and CDR2 SMNVEV (reference sequence). The CDR3 region is CASSLWGAANQTQHF. CDR3 bases: TGTGCCAGCAGTTTGTGGGGGGCAGCCAATCAGACCCAGCATTTT.

This clonotype was picked up a small number of times. The rearrangement uses TRBV7-8 and TRBJ1-5, with D unresolved. CDR1 is SGHVS and CDR2 is FQNEAQ in the germline V gene. V was trimmed by 0 bases and J by 6 bases, leaving 12 bases between them. The CDR3 sequence is 15 residues long. The DNA of the CDR3 is TGTGCCAGCAGCTTAGCGTGGGTGGGTAGTCAGCCCCAGCATTTT. Protein: CASSLAWVGSQPQHF.

The gene calls are TRBV2 and TRBJ2-2; the D is unclear. The CDR3 has 14 residues. With 6 bases removed from V and 6 bases from J, the gap between germline ends came to 14 bases. Germline CDR1 SNHLY, CDR2 FYNNEI. CDR3 nucleotide sequence: TGTGCCAGCAGCTACACCGAAGGCGCCGGGGAGCTGTTTTTT. Amino acids: CASSYTEGAGELFF.

This clonotype was picked up a small number of times. The chain is built from TRBV19 and TRBJ1-1; TRBD1 aligns across 7 bases. After removal of 6 bases from V and 4 bases from J, the junction contained 8 bases not matched to a gene. The CDR3 extends over 14 amino acids. Germline CDR1 LNHDA, CDR2 SQIVND (reference sequence). The CDR3 protein is CASRLEGAFTEAFF. The CDR3 bases are TGTGCCAGTAGGTTGGAGGGGGCCTTCACTGAAGCTTTCTTT.

This clonotype has at least ten counts. J is TRBJ2-5 and V is TRBV6-5; 8 bases fit TRBD1. Germline CDR1 and CDR2: MNHEY and SVGAGI. V lost 6 bases, J lost 5 bases, and 14 bases stayed unmatched. CDR3 length equals 16 residues. CDR3 sequence: CASRKRGQGAGETQYF. The DNA of the CDR3 is TGTGCCAGCAGAAAACGGGGCCAGGGGGCAGGGGAGACCCAGTACTTC.

This clonotype was observed a single time. This sequence joins TRBV7-6 and TRBJ1-4; the D gene is possibly TRBD1 (6 bases). V was cut by 2 bases and J by 0 bases, with 10 bases left in between. Germline V gene data show CDR1 as SGHVS and CDR2 as FNYEAQ. The CDR3 loop spans 16 amino acids. The CDR3 loop is CASSLLQGATNEKLFF. In nucleotides, the CDR3 is TGTGCCAGCAGCTTATTACAGGGAGCAACTAATGAAAAACTGTTTTTT. Based on the CDR3 plus reference TRBV7-6 and TRBJ1-4, the full variable domain is GAGVSQSPRYKVTKRGQDVALRCDPISGHVSLYWYRQALGQGPEFLTYFNYEAQQDKSGLPNDRFSAERPEGSISTLTIQRTEQRDSAMYRCASSLLQGATNEKLFFGSGTQLSVL.

In this sample, this clonotype turned up many times. V gene TRBV5-1 combines with J gene TRBJ1-1, with 7 bases that match TRBD1. The V segment lost 4 bases and the J segment 6 bases; nucleotides outside the gene matches: 9. This CDR3 contains 14 residues. Germline CDR1 is SGHRS and CDR2 is YFSETQ. This CDR3 is CASSVRQGSAEAFF. In DNA, the CDR3 is TGCGCCAGCAGCGTGAGACAGGGATCGGCTGAAGCTTTCTTT.

This clonotype was observed at least ten times. V gene TRBV27 combines with J gene TRBJ2-1, with D possibly being TRBD2 (6 bases). Germline values: CDR1 MNHEY, CDR2 SMNVEV (reference sequence). V was shortened by 4 bases and J by 6 bases, with 10 bases between the two germline ends. The CDR3 consists of 13 residues. Here the CDR3 DNA reads TGTGCCAGCAGTTATCGTAGCGGCAATGAGCAGTTCTTC. Translation: CASSYRSGNEQFF.

This clonotype was seen repeatedly, ten times or more. The rearrangement uses TRBV5-1 and TRBJ2-2; the D is unclear. The ends were cut back, 4 bases at V and 6 bases at J, with 7 bases in the middle. Germline CDR1 is SGHRS and CDR2 is YFSETQ. The CDR3 sequence is 12 residues long. CDR3 in amino acids: CASSPPPGELFF. Here the CDR3 DNA reads TGCGCCAGCAGCCCGCCACCCGGGGAGCTGTTTTTT.

V gene TRBV18 combines with J gene TRBJ1-3; D may be TRBD1 (5 bases). V dropped 6 bases and J dropped 0 bases, with 6 bases sitting between them. Looked up from germline, CDR1 is KGHSH and CDR2 is LQKENI. This CDR3 region has 13 residues. CDR3 sequence (DNA): TGTGCCAGCTCCGACAGCTCTGGAAACACCATATATTTT. Its translation: CASSDSSGNTIYF.